This paragraph reports one T cell receptor (beta chain). Its antigen remains unidentified. Nothing much larger sits one base from this clone, and base qualities are not available. For sequencing of the TCRbeta CDR3 region, genomic DNA was extracted from the sorted cells. The immunoSEQ Assay was used to sequence the TCRbeta CDR3 regions. TCRdb retrieved this table from immuneACCESS and kept in-frame rearrangements only. Not all clones are present; in checked studies, unresolved V genes account for under half, and no reason is known for the remainder. Here the sample has tens of thousands of clones; roughly nine tenths occur a single time. The top ten hold roughly a sixth of the sample. The record originates from a study of OX40 agonist ivuxolimab in advanced cancers. With respect to the entire study: Ivuxolimab was an agonistic, fully human IgG2 monoclonal antibody directed against OX40 (CD134), a costimulatory receptor. Intravenous ivuxolimab was administered to patients every 2 weeks at six dose levels: 0.01, 0.1, 0.3, 1.5, 3 and 10 mg/kg. Three dose-escalation patients achieved partial responses, one with hepatocellular carcinoma and two with cutaneous melanoma. Peripheral TCRbeta sequencing aimed to test whether ivuxolimab altered TCR sequence diversity and caused clonal T-cell expansion. The dose-escalation cohort was 82.7% male with a mean age of about 54 years, ranging from about 20 to 80. Patients were allowed to have had prior anti-PD-1, anti-PD-L1 or anti-CTLA-4 therapy, and approximately 40% of the dose-escalation patients had previously received checkpoint inhibitors. The paper covers the monotherapy dose-escalation part of the phase I ivuxolimab trial, which included N of about 50 patients. Of the roughly 52 patients in dose escalation, about 20 had hepatocellular carcinoma, some 15 had melanoma, 9 had renal cell carcinoma and 9 had head and neck cancer.

Overall study outcomes, separate from this receptor: Antigen specificity was not determined for the clonally expanded peripheral T cells. In the 0.1-3.0 mg/kg groups, partial responders had among the lowest normalized peripheral clonal expansion, particularly in CD8+ T cells. Low levels of normalized T-cell clonal expansion were also shown by some nonresponding patients. At doses from 0.1 to 3.0 mg/kg, clonal expansion was seen in both CD4+ and CD8+ blood T cells between baseline and week 6. On average, CD8+ T cells showed more expanded clones than CD4+ T cells after ivuxolimab.

CDR1 and CDR2, per the germline V gene (reference sequence), are MNHEY and SMNVEV. Its CDR3 holds 15 amino acids, cysteine through phenylalanine. Only CDR3 DNA is held: 45 bases, read in frame from base 1. V drops 2 bases and J drops 10 bases, leaving 18 bases in between. The trial excluded patients who had a history of autoimmune disease or were on systemic immunosuppression. In every dose cohort, peripheral blood was drawn for TCR sequencing at baseline, cycle 4 day 1, and cycle 7 day 1. The samples were taken from a phase I, first-in-human, multicenter, open-label dose-escalation trial of ivuxolimab. Adults with locally advanced or metastatic head and neck squamous cell, hepatocellular, melanoma or renal cell carcinoma were enrolled in the trial. CD4+ and CD8+ T cells were sorted separately from peripheral blood before TCR sequencing.

The sequence came from an adult with an advanced solid tumor such as melanoma, head and neck, liver or kidney cancer. The rearranged chain carries TRBV27 and TRBJ2-1; the D gene is perhaps TRBD1, on 5 matching bases. The sample consisted of CD4+ or CD8+ T cells sorted from blood, taken in a trial of the OX40 agonist ivuxolimab. The CDR3 region reads CASSLGIALGEEQFF. The sequenced DNA: TGTGCCAGCAGTTTAGGGATAGCTCTAGGGGAAGAGCAGTTCTTC.